The present T cell receptor (beta chain) was sequenced within a study of CD8+CD57+ T cells in acquired aplastic anemia. Study findings and constraints: Common to patients and controls were roughly 30 CD8+ CDR3 sequences.

There are many counts of this clonotype. Its antigen remains unidentified. CD8+CD57+ cell expansion, shown by flow cytometry, had occurred in the patients selected for sequencing. This CDR3 has 15 residues. Germline CDR1 is SGHTA and CDR2 is FQGNSA. The V end was cut by 5 bases, the J end by 7 bases, with 18 bases between. Profiling of TCR beta VDJ combinations and CDR3 sequences used genomic DNA as template. MiXCR was run by TCRdb on the reads, yielding one entry per CDR3 protein. The sample carries about 160,000 distinct CDR3 sequences, 40% to 55% recorded once. The sequence derives from a human donor with aplastic anemia. The material sequenced was sorted CD4+, CD8+, or CD8+CD57+ T cells (not recorded which) from PBMCs. J is TRBJ2-1 and V is TRBV7-2, with D possibly TRBD1 on 5 matching bases. The CDR3 DNA reads TGTGCCAGCAGCCGGAATTCCAGACAGCCGAATGAGCAGTTCTTC. Residues: CASSRNSRQPNEQFF.